This TCR beta chain was retrieved from a study of blood T cell repertoires in COVID-19. Study in general: Sites in the United States, Italy and Spain provided acute and convalescent COVID-19 samples. In each case, the material was cDNA or gDNA derived from T cells, B-cell-depleted T cells, or PBMCs.

As processed by the authors: Reference gene primer amplification gave nucleated cell count estimates. Sequencing used immunoSEQ multiplex PCR; TCRdb keeps in-frame clones, though not all of them. The D gene and trimming were derived from the DNA, and the V and J assignments and clone size from that table. This sample has around 150,000 clones, with roughly 85% found just once. Trimming stripped 3 bases from V and 6 bases from J, with 24 bases between. This CDR3 contains 18 residues. Germline V gene lookup returns CDR1 KGHSY and CDR2 FQNENV. This receptor was identified in a human donor with acute or convalescent COVID-19. The donor label of this sample is uncertain. The sequenced sample consisted of peripheral blood. The V gene is TRBV16, the J gene TRBJ1-5; D gene unclear. Written as DNA, the CDR3 is TGTGCCAGCAGCCACCGGTACAGCGGAACTATAGCTAGTCAGCCCCAGCATTTT. Amino acid sequence: CASSHRYSGTIASQPQHF.